The source of this TCR beta chain is a study of CD8+ T cells in alopecia areata. From PBMCs, CD4+ and CD8+ T cells were sorted. Germline lookup yields CDR1 SGDLS and CDR2 YYNGEE. Germline trimming cut 4 bases from V and 1 base from J; bases unmatched to any gene: 4. This CDR3 spans 14 amino acids. The study's findings and limits: Sequencing of scalp tissue also captures the resident alphabeta T cells of normal skin. Possibly as an HLA-related effect, TCR sharing across patients appeared less clear than in mice. Clonality was higher in lesional than normal scalp, especially in alopecia totalis/universalis.

As for this clone: Antigen unknown.

It was cDNA, reverse transcribed from extracted RNA, that served as the sequencing template. The assay was immunoSEQ multiplex PCR, and TCRdb's table has in-frame clones only and misses some. The table records 200,000 to 250,000 clones, more than 55% of them present only once. This TCR was sampled from a human donor in good health. The J gene is TRBJ2-5, the V gene TRBV9; 7 bases align to TRBD1. Sequenced: CD8+ T cells sorted from blood. CDR3 DNA sequence: TGTGCCAGCAGCCCTTGGGACAGCCAAGAGACCCAGTACTTC. It translates to CASSPWDSQETQYF. The variable domain in full, completed from reference TRBV9 and TRBJ2-5, reads DSGVTQTPKHLITATGQRVTLRCSPRSGDLSVYWYQQSLDQGLQFLIQYYNGEERAKGNILERFSAQQFPDLHSELNLSSLELGDSALYFCASSPWDSQETQYFGPGTRLLVL.